This TCR beta chain was obtained from a study of blood T cell repertoires in COVID-19. Background on the study: Samples representing acute and convalescent COVID-19 were sourced from the United States, Italy and Spain. The cDNA or gDNA used as material had been derived from T cells, B-cell-depleted T cells, or PBMCs.

Seattle's enrolled individuals joined amid active infection and were then monitored longitudinally. Per the authors' pipeline: Researchers report that nucleated cell counts were estimated from reference gene primer amplification. This table comes from immunoSEQ multiplex PCR, and its TCRdb copy is limited to in-frame clones, with some not included. V, J and clone size derive from that table, while D and trimming were established from the DNA sequence. This table holds about 130,000 clones, roughly 86% found once. The V and J ends lost 5 bases and 1 base, in that order; junction bases with no gene match: 7. Germline V CDR1 and CDR2: MDHEN, SYDVKM. This CDR3 contains 16 residues.

What was sequenced was peripheral blood. V usage is TRBV28 and J usage is TRBJ2-7, with 11 bases aligning to TRBD2. This clonotype was sampled from a woman in her 70s with COVID-19, enrolled during active disease. CDR3: CASSTSTSGGSYEQYF. The CDR3 DNA sequence: TGTGCCAGCAGTACGTCCACTAGCGGGGGTTCCTACGAGCAGTACTTC.